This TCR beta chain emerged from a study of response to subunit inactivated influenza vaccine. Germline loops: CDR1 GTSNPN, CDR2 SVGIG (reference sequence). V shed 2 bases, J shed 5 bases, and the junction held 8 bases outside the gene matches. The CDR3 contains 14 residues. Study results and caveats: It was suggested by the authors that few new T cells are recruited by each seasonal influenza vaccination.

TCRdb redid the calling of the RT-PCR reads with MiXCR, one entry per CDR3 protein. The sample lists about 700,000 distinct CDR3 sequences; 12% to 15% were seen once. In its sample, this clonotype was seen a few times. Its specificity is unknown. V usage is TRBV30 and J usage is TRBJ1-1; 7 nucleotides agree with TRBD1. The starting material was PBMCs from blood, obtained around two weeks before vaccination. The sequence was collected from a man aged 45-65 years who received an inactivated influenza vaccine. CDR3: CAWSIGTARTEAFF. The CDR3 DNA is TGTGCCTGGAGTATCGGGACAGCCAGAACTGAAGCTTTCTTT.